This T cell receptor beta chain was retrieved from a study of tumor-infiltrating lymphocytes in primary liver carcinoma. Overall study context: About 3.65 to 7.13 million productive TCRbeta reads were obtained from the samples, with similar numbers across tissue types. Study-wide points: Significantly greater top-250-clone fractions characterized tumors relative to blood (p = 0.039).

Co-extraction of RNA and DNA was performed on about 19-31 mg of unsorted bulk tissue. Every patient had chronic HBV infection and was treatment-naive. Separate regions, five per tumor, were sampled. CDR3 length equals 15 residues. V trimming: 6 bases; J trimming: 7 bases; junction bases outside the gene matches: 13. Germline CDR1 reads SQVTM; CDR2 reads ANQGSEA. TCR beta cDNA came from about 0.45 ug total RNA, primed with a constant-region primer. Investigators got TCR beta libraries out of three nested multiplex PCR rounds, done with slightly modified ARM-PCR. With TRBV1-TRBV30 forward primers and a C-beta reverse primer, the first two PCR rounds were run for approximately 10 cycles each. Via MiXCR, TCRdb re-called the multiplex PCR reads, giving one row per CDR3 protein. The sample has about 54,000 distinct CDR3 sequences, about 68% seen once. As to this clonotype: The target antigen is unknown.

This clonotype was obtained from a man in his forties with primary liver carcinoma and hepatitis B virus infection. The V call is TRBV29-1, the J call TRBJ2-2, with 8 bases fitting TRBD1. The sample comprised liver tumor tissue from sampling region 2. As to subset: tumor region T2, inferior pole. For the CDR3, the DNA is TGCAGCGTGAGGACACCGGGACAGGAGATCGGGGAGCTGTTTTTT. Its translation is CSVRTPGQEIGELFF.